A selection of T cell receptor beta chains follows, all from one sample in a study of blood T cells in healthy people across ages. TCRdb reprocessed the 5' RACE reads via MiXCR and lists one record per CDR3 protein. Of roughly 1.6 million distinct CDR3 sequences in the sample, about 31% were seen once. The sample was blood. Receptors were obtained from a woman aged 25 to 45 in good health. Each CDR3 is given with its conserved first and last residue. A D gene is named only where the DNA matches it firmly. The listing skips clone size in some rows; elsewhere it reads once, few, many or a size class.

v_gene: TRBV11-3; j_gene: TRBJ2-1; d_gene: .; abundance: .; CDR3nt: TGTGTCAGCAGCTTAATGGGAAATAATGAGCAGTTCTTC; CDR3aa: CVSSLMGNNEQFF
v_gene: TRBV18; j_gene: TRBJ1-1; d_gene: .; abundance: .; CDR3nt: TGTGCCAGCTCACCGGGACAATATGGGGAAGCTTTCTTT; CDR3aa: CASSPGQYGEAFF
v_gene: TRBV4-1; j_gene: TRBJ1-2; d_gene: .; abundance: .; CDR3nt: TGCGCCAGCAGCCAAGCTTCAGGGAGCTGCGGTGGCTACACCTTC; CDR3aa: CASSQASGSCGGYTF
v_gene: TRBV3-1; j_gene: TRBJ2-3; d_gene: .; abundance: .; CDR3nt: TGTGCCAGCAACCGCAATCTGAGAGGAGAGAAGCAGTATTTT; CDR3aa: CASNRNLRGEKQYF
v_gene: TRBV27; j_gene: TRBJ1-5; d_gene: .; abundance: .; CDR3nt: TGTGCCAGCAGTCCAGGGGACCTAATTTATAGCAATCAGCCCCAGCATTTT; CDR3aa: CASSPGDLIYSNQPQHF
v_gene: TRBV20-1; j_gene: TRBJ1-2; d_gene: TRBD1; abundance: .; CDR3nt: TGCAGTGCTAGAGATCTTCAGGGGGATCCTCTGTATGGCTACACCTTC; CDR3aa: CSARDLQGDPLYGYTF
v_gene: TRBV27; j_gene: TRBJ2-7; d_gene: .; abundance: few; CDR3nt: TGTGCCAGCAAATTCGGGCAGGGCTACGAGCAGTACTTC; CDR3aa: CASKFGQGYEQYF
v_gene: TRBV29-1; j_gene: TRBJ2-3; d_gene: .; abundance: many; CDR3nt: TGCAGCGCGCACGACGGCACAGATACGCAGTATTTT; CDR3aa: CSAHDGTDTQYF
v_gene: TRBV20-1; j_gene: TRBJ1-5; d_gene: .; abundance: .; CDR3nt: TGCAGTGCTAATAGGCGCAATCAGCCCCAGCATTTT; CDR3aa: CSANRRNQPQHF
v_gene: TRBV20-1; j_gene: TRBJ2-3; d_gene: TRBD1; abundance: .; CDR3nt: TGCAGTGCCTCCTCCGGGACAGGGGGCTCGCAGTATTTT; CDR3aa: CSASSGTGGSQYF
v_gene: TRBV20-1; j_gene: TRBJ2-1; d_gene: .; abundance: .; CDR3nt: TGCAGTGCTAGGGCTGCCGGGGAGCAGTTCTTC; CDR3aa: CSARAAGEQFF
v_gene: TRBV5-1; j_gene: TRBJ2-7; d_gene: .; abundance: few; CDR3nt: TGCGCCGGCAGCTGGACTACAGGGGTCTCCTACGAGCAGTACTTC; CDR3aa: CAGSWTTGVSYEQYF
v_gene: TRBV20-1; j_gene: TRBJ1-2; d_gene: .; abundance: .; CDR3nt: TGCAGTGCTAGGGTTACAGCCCCTGTTAACTATGGCTACACCTTC; CDR3aa: CSARVTAPVNYGYTF
v_gene: TRBV7-9; j_gene: TRBJ2-2; d_gene: TRBD2; abundance: few; CDR3nt: TGTGCCAGCGGCGGGAGCTTGCGCACCGGGGAACTGTTTTTT; CDR3aa: CASGGSLRTGELFF
v_gene: TRBV7-6; j_gene: TRBJ2-7; d_gene: .; abundance: few; CDR3nt: TGTGCCAGCAGCTTACTCGGGGGCCGGGACTACGAGCAGTACTTC; CDR3aa: CASSLLGGRDYEQYF
v_gene: TRBV7-3; j_gene: TRBJ2-1; d_gene: .; abundance: .; CDR3nt: TGTGCCAGCAGCTTAGTCCAGGCCCATGAGCAGTTCTTC; CDR3aa: CASSLVQAHEQFF
v_gene: TRBV10-3; j_gene: TRBJ1-5; d_gene: .; abundance: .; CDR3nt: TGTGCCATCAGTGAGTCGACTCATCCGGAGCATTTT; CDR3aa: CAISESTHPEHF
v_gene: TRBV4-1; j_gene: TRBJ1-6; d_gene: .; abundance: few; CDR3nt: TGCGCCAGCAGCTTACCGGGACAATCTTCACCCCTCCACTTT; CDR3aa: CASSLPGQSSPLHF
v_gene: TRBV3-1; j_gene: TRBJ2-1; d_gene: TRBD2; abundance: few; CDR3nt: TGTGCCAGCAGCCCCCGGGGAAGCGGGGGGGCCAAAGATGAGCAGTTCTTC; CDR3aa: CASSPRGSGGAKDEQFF
v_gene: TRBV20-1; j_gene: TRBJ2-3; d_gene: .; abundance: few; CDR3nt: TGCAGTGCTAGAGATCCCGGGACTCCTACGCAGTATTTT; CDR3aa: CSARDPGTPTQYF
v_gene: TRBV4-2; j_gene: TRBJ2-7; d_gene: .; abundance: many; CDR3nt: TGTGCCAGCAGCCAAGAGGCGGTTGGCAGAAGAAGGCACGAGCAGTACTTC; CDR3aa: CASSQEAVGRRRHEQYF
v_gene: TRBV27; j_gene: TRBJ1-1; d_gene: TRBD1; abundance: few; CDR3nt: TGTGCCAGCAGAGGACAGGGAAGGGGGTGGACTGAAGCTTTCTTT; CDR3aa: CASRGQGRGWTEAFF
v_gene: TRBV9; j_gene: TRBJ2-1; d_gene: TRBD1; abundance: few; CDR3nt: TGTGCCAGCAGCGTAGGGGCAGGGGGCATCCCTAGCTCCTACAATGAGCAGTTCTTC; CDR3aa: CASSVGAGGIPSSYNEQFF
v_gene: TRBV12-3/TRBV12-4; j_gene: TRBJ1-6; d_gene: TRBD1; abundance: .; CDR3nt: TGTGCCAGCAGCCAGGACAGGGAGAATTCACCCCTCCACTTT; CDR3aa: CASSQDRENSPLHF
v_gene: TRBV29-1; j_gene: TRBJ1-1; d_gene: .; abundance: .; CDR3nt: TGCAGCGTTGGCGAACAGCTGAACACTGAAGCTTTCTTT; CDR3aa: CSVGEQLNTEAFF
v_gene: TRBV3-1; j_gene: TRBJ1-2; d_gene: .; abundance: .; CDR3nt: TGTGCCAGCAGCCAAGAACAGGGCACCTATGGCTACACCTTC; CDR3aa: CASSQEQGTYGYTF
v_gene: TRBV2; j_gene: TRBJ2-1; d_gene: .; abundance: .; CDR3nt: TGTGCCAGCAGTGAGGACGGGGTCTACAATGAGCAGTTCTTC; CDR3aa: CASSEDGVYNEQFF
v_gene: TRBV5-6; j_gene: TRBJ2-5; d_gene: .; abundance: .; CDR3nt: TGTGCCGGCAGCTTGTGGGAGCCGGAAGAGACCCAGTACTTC; CDR3aa: CAGSLWEPEETQYF
v_gene: TRBV5-6; j_gene: TRBJ2-3; d_gene: TRBD2; abundance: .; CDR3nt: TGTGCCAGCAGCTTCGAAGCGGGAGGGCCATTTACGCAGTATTTT; CDR3aa: CASSFEAGGPFTQYF
v_gene: TRBV4-2; j_gene: TRBJ2-1; d_gene: .; abundance: .; CDR3nt: TGTGCCAGCAGCCAAGATCTGGCGGGAAGGGTTGAGCAGTTCTTC; CDR3aa: CASSQDLAGRVEQFF
v_gene: TRBV9; j_gene: TRBJ1-5; d_gene: TRBD1; abundance: .; CDR3nt: TGTGCCACGAAGACGAGGGGGCCCCCGTATAGCAATCAGCCCCAGCATTTT; CDR3aa: CATKTRGPPYSNQPQHF
v_gene: TRBV29-1; j_gene: TRBJ2-4; d_gene: .; abundance: many; CDR3nt: TGCAGCGTGGGAGATCGAGGTTCAAAAAACATTCAGTACTTC; CDR3aa: CSVGDRGSKNIQYF
v_gene: TRBV30; j_gene: TRBJ2-3; d_gene: TRBD1; abundance: once; CDR3nt: TGTGCCTGGAGTGCGACAGGGAAGGTTGCAGATACGCAGTATTTT; CDR3aa: CAWSATGKVADTQYF
v_gene: TRBV6-1; j_gene: TRBJ2-7; d_gene: .; abundance: .; CDR3nt: TGTGCCAGCAGTGGGCCCGTGGGGGTCCCGTACGAGCAGTACTTC; CDR3aa: CASSGPVGVPYEQYF
v_gene: TRBV7-3; j_gene: TRBJ2-7; d_gene: TRBD2; abundance: .; CDR3nt: TGTGCCAGCAGCTTAACTAGCGGGAGGGCCCACGAGCAGTACTTC; CDR3aa: CASSLTSGRAHEQYF
v_gene: TRBV27; j_gene: TRBJ2-1; d_gene: .; abundance: .; CDR3nt: TGTGCCAGCACCTTAAAGCGATGGGGAGTTGGGGGCCATGAGCAGTTCTTC; CDR3aa: CASTLKRWGVGGHEQFF
v_gene: TRBV4-1; j_gene: TRBJ2-5; d_gene: .; abundance: many; CDR3nt: TGCGCCAGCAGCCCACATAGTAGCAGCCACCAAGAGACCCAGTACTTC; CDR3aa: CASSPHSSSHQETQYF
v_gene: TRBV11-2; j_gene: TRBJ2-7; d_gene: .; abundance: .; CDR3nt: TGTGCCAGCAGCCACTGGTACGAGCAGTACTTC; CDR3aa: CASSHWYEQYF
v_gene: TRBV20-1; j_gene: TRBJ2-7; d_gene: TRBD1; abundance: many; CDR3nt: TGCAGTGCTGGTGACAGGGGCAGCTCCTACGAGCAGTACTTC; CDR3aa: CSAGDRGSSYEQYF
v_gene: TRBV7-9; j_gene: TRBJ1-2; d_gene: TRBD1; abundance: few; CDR3nt: TGTGCCAGCAGCTTAGGGTCCCACAGGGGATCCCAGCATAGCTACACCTTC; CDR3aa: CASSLGSHRGSQHSYTF
v_gene: TRBV4-1; j_gene: TRBJ2-7; d_gene: .; abundance: few; CDR3nt: TGCGCCAGCAGCCTCCGGGACAACCTCTCCTACGAGCAGTACTTC; CDR3aa: CASSLRDNLSYEQYF
v_gene: TRBV24-1; j_gene: TRBJ2-5; d_gene: TRBD1; abundance: .; CDR3nt: TGTGCCACCAGTGGCGGCGGGACAGGGATACGAGAGACCCAGTACTTC; CDR3aa: CATSGGGTGIRETQYF
v_gene: TRBV20-1; j_gene: TRBJ2-4; d_gene: .; abundance: .; CDR3nt: TGCAGTGCTGAGAAGAGGGGAGCCAAAAACATTCAGTACTTC; CDR3aa: CSAEKRGAKNIQYF
v_gene: TRBV7-9; j_gene: TRBJ2-3; d_gene: .; abundance: few; CDR3nt: TGTGCCAGCAGCTTTCCCCCTCTTCCGGGGACAGATACGCAGTATTTT; CDR3aa: CASSFPPLPGTDTQYF
v_gene: TRBV20-1; j_gene: TRBJ1-1; d_gene: .; abundance: .; CDR3nt: TGCAGTGCTTCCCGGGGAGCGAACACTGAAGCTTTCTTT; CDR3aa: CSASRGANTEAFF
v_gene: TRBV5-1; j_gene: TRBJ1-5; d_gene: TRBD1; abundance: once; CDR3nt: TGCGCCAGCAGCCCGTTCCCCGGGACAGGGACTCAGCCCCAGCATTTT; CDR3aa: CASSPFPGTGTQPQHF
v_gene: TRBV15; j_gene: TRBJ2-7; d_gene: TRBD1; abundance: few; CDR3nt: TGTGTCACCAGCTCACGTCGGGACAGCAGCTCCTACGAGCAGTACTTC; CDR3aa: CVTSSRRDSSSYEQYF
v_gene: TRBV4-2; j_gene: TRBJ2-2; d_gene: TRBD2; abundance: once; CDR3nt: TGTGCCAGCAGCCAGGGACTAGCGGGGGTGACCGGGGAGCTGTTTTTT; CDR3aa: CASSQGLAGVTGELFF
v_gene: TRBV5-5; j_gene: TRBJ2-4; d_gene: .; abundance: few; CDR3nt: TGTGCCAGCAGCTTGGCCTACCCTCTGACCAAAAACATTCAGTACTTC; CDR3aa: CASSLAYPLTKNIQYF
v_gene: TRBV12-3/TRBV12-4; j_gene: TRBJ1-2; d_gene: .; abundance: .; CDR3nt: TGTGCCAGCAGTACCCGAGGGCAGCCCCTATATGGCTACACCTTC; CDR3aa: CASSTRGQPLYGYTF
v_gene: TRBV20-1; j_gene: TRBJ2-5; d_gene: TRBD2; abundance: .; CDR3nt: TGCAGTGCTCCGAGGGGCGGGGGGGCCGACAATGAGCAGTACTTC; CDR3aa: CSAPRGGGADNEQYF
v_gene: TRBV9; j_gene: TRBJ2-3; d_gene: TRBD2; abundance: .; CDR3nt: TGTGCCAGCACTGCATTCGGACGGGAGGAGCCCTTAGATACGCAGTATTTT; CDR3aa: CASTAFGREEPLDTQYF
v_gene: TRBV11-2; j_gene: TRBJ2-7; d_gene: .; abundance: few; CDR3nt: TGTGCCAGCAGCTCGATCAGGGCACTCTACGAGCAGTACTTC; CDR3aa: CASSSIRALYEQYF
v_gene: TRBV20-1; j_gene: TRBJ2-7; d_gene: .; abundance: .; CDR3nt: TGCAGTGCCCTATCGGGAGTATTCCCCTACGAGCAGTACTTC; CDR3aa: CSALSGVFPYEQYF
v_gene: TRBV18; j_gene: TRBJ2-1; d_gene: TRBD2; abundance: few; CDR3nt: TGTGCCAGCTCACCAATGTCGGGGGGGACCTACAATGAGCAGTTCTTC; CDR3aa: CASSPMSGGTYNEQFF